These 13 T cell receptor beta chains came from one sample sequenced in a study of T cells in Graves' hyperthyroidism and ophthalmopathy. Researchers amplified the TCR beta CDR3 regions from RNA transcripts. HTBI primers drove first-round RT-PCR of the TCR CDR3. One entry per CDR3 protein results from TCRdb running MiXCR on the multiplex PCR reads. The table records hundreds of thousands of distinct CDR3 sequences, roughly 37% of them present only once. Sequencing was done on a sample of blood. Receptors were obtained from a man younger than 35 with Graves' hyperthyroidism.

The V call is TRBV20-1, the J call TRBJ2-7; a weak D match, TRBD1 (6 bases). This CDR3 is built from 14 residues. V was trimmed by 1 base and J by 1 base, leaving 11 bases between them. Germline-derived CDR1 and CDR2 are DFQATT and SNEGSKA (reference sequence). Written as DNA, the CDR3 is TGCAGTGCTAGAGGAGGGACACCGTCCTACGAGCAGTACTTC. Translation: CSARGGTPSYEQYF.

The sample holds many counts of this clonotype. The chain combines TRBV29-1 with TRBJ1-1; 8 positions match TRBD1. The J segment lost 3 bases and the V segment lost 4 bases, leaving 10 bases of the junction unmatched. Per the germline V gene, CDR1 is SQVTM and CDR2 is ANQGSEA. The CDR3 sequence is 15 residues long. This CDR3 is CSVGWTGQKDTEAFF. CDR3 bases: TGCAGCGTTGGTTGGACAGGGCAGAAGGACACTGAAGCTTTCTTT. Complete variable domain (other parts from reference TRBV29-1 and TRBJ1-1): SAVISQKPSRDICQRGTSLTIQCQVDSQVTMMFWYRQQPGQSLTLIATANQGSEATYESGFVIDKFPISRPNLTFSTLTVSNMSPEDSSIYLCSVGWTGQKDTEAFFGQGTRLTVV.

This clonotype was counted ten times or more. The rearrangement uses TRBV7-9 and TRBJ1-3; D gene ambiguous. The CDR3 is 14 residues long. V shed 3 bases and J shed 4 bases, with 10 bases lying between them. Germline CDR1 SEHNR, CDR2 FQNEAQ (reference sequence). The CDR3 DNA follows: TGTGCCAGCAGCTTTCGAGTCCCCGGAAACACCATATATTTT. Amino acids: CASSFRVPGNTIYF.

On this clonotype: The CDR3 end shows no conserved phenylalanine or tryptophan, and so a read error is likely. J is TRBJ2-7 and V is TRBV25-1; D unresolved. Germline CDR1 MGHDK, CDR2 SYGVNS. CDR3 length equals 14 residues. The germline V and J ends were trimmed by 5 bases and 4 bases, with 15 bases remaining between them. The CDR3 region is CASSSPGPTYEQYL. CDR3 bases: TGTGCCAGCAGTTCCCCCGGACCAACATACGAGCAGTACCTC.

This clonotype was recorded at least ten times. The V and J genes are TRBV25-1 and TRBJ1-6; D perhaps matches TRBD1 (5 bases). The germline V gene encodes CDR1 MGHDK and CDR2 SYGVNS. With 6 bases removed from V and 7 bases from J, the gap between germline ends came to 10 bases. CDR3 size: 13 residues. Written as DNA, the CDR3 is TGTGCCAGCAGGGGCCCAGGGAATTCACCCCTCCACTTT. This codes for CASRGPGNSPLHF.

V is TRBV11-1 and J is TRBJ1-1; D call uncertain. V was shortened by 4 bases and J by 6 bases, with 9 bases between the two germline ends. The length of the CDR3 is 12 residues. CDR1 and CDR2 (germline): SGHAT, FQDESV (reference sequence). CDR3 DNA: TGTGCCAGCAGCTCCTGGAATTCTGAAGCTTTCTTT. This codes for CASSSWNSEAFF.

This clonotype showed up many times. The rearrangement joins TRBV29-1 to TRBJ2-7; D may be TRBD2 (7 bases). In germline, CDR1 is SQVTM, CDR2 ANQGSEA. V lost 6 bases and J 0 bases, leaving 15 bases between the germline ends. This CDR3 is 14 amino acids long. CDR3 in DNA: TGCAGCGTCGTATGGGGGGGCAGCTCCTACGAGCAGTACTTC. Translation: CSVVWGGSSYEQYF.

This chain joins TRBV25-1 and TRBJ2-6; tentative D call: TRBD2 (6 bases). There are 15 residues in the CDR3. V lost 8 bases, J lost 4 bases, and 15 bases lay in between. Germline V CDR1 and CDR2: MGHDK, SYGVNS. Written as DNA, the CDR3 is TGTGCCAGCGTTGATGGGGAGGCCGGGGCCAACGTCCTGACTTTC. It codes for CASVDGEAGANVLTF.

The chain carries TRBV12-3 or TRBV12-4 and TRBJ1-2; D unclear. This CDR3 is 15 amino acids long. The V gene lost 4 bases and the J gene lost 5 bases, with 17 bases spanning the gap. The CDR3 protein is CASSSIGLVAYGYTF. CDR3 in DNA: TGTGCCAGCAGTTCAATAGGGTTAGTGGCTTATGGCTACACCTTC.

V gene TRBV7-2 combines with J gene TRBJ2-7, with D possibly called TRBD1 or TRBD2 (6 bases each). CDR1 and CDR2 (germline): SGHTA, FQGNSA. The CDR3 is 16 residues long. The V end was cut by 4 bases, the J end by 2 bases, with 18 bases between. CDR3 bases: TGTGCCAGCAGCTACTCACCCGGAGGGGGTCCCTACGAGCAGTACTTC. Encoded protein: CASSYSPGGGPYEQYF.

Worth noting for this clonotype: A much larger clone lies a single base off, so this may be a read error. The rearrangement links TRBV20-1 to TRBJ1-5; perhaps TRBD1 as D (5 bases). In germline, CDR1 is DFQATT, CDR2 SNEGSKA (reference sequence). The CDR3 length is 15 residues. CDR3 nucleotide sequence: TGCAGTGCTAGCAAGGACACCGCCACCAGGCAGCCCCGGCATTTT. Residues: CSASKDTATRQPRHF.

This clonotype came up many times. This chain links TRBV2 with TRBJ1-4; D remains ambiguous. This CDR3 has 13 amino acids. Germline V CDR1 and CDR2: SNHLY, FYNNEI. Trimming took off 7 bases at V and 4 bases at J, with 10 bases between the two ends. CDR3: CASTGRFNEKLFF. The CDR3 nucleotides are TGTGCCAGCACCGGACGGTTTAATGAAAAACTGTTTTTT.

CDR3 in DNA: TGTGCCAGCAGCTTGGCCCCAGCCCCGAACACTGAAGCTTTCTTT. Encoded protein: CASSLAPAPNTEAFF. This chain joins TRBV5-4 and TRBJ1-1; D is uncertain. The CDR3 contains 15 residues. V was cut by 0 bases and J by 1 base, with 10 bases left in between. Germline values: CDR1 SGHNT, CDR2 YYREEE (reference sequence). Supplemented by reference TRBV5-4 and TRBJ1-1, the full variable domain reads ETGVTQSPTHLIKTRGQQVTLRCSSQSGHNTVSWYQQALGQGPQFIFQYYREEENGRGNFPPRFSGLQFPNYSSELNVNALELDDSALYLCASSLAPAPNTEAFFGQGTRLTVV.